Listed below are T cell receptor beta chains from one sample, sequenced in a study of cytomegalovirus exposure and HLA in healthy donors. The repertoire was sequenced with immunoSEQ multiplex PCR; TCRdb's copy has only in-frame clones and lacks some. The sample yields 120,000 to 150,000 clones, 78% seen once. Sequenced: PBMCs. The origin of the receptors is a man aged 35 to 55 in good health and CMV-seropositive. Both conserved end residues are part of each CDR3. A D gene is named only where the DNA matches it firmly. Size tells how often a clone was seen (once, few, many) or the class of an expanded clone, and some rows leave it out.

j_call d_call v_call clone_size cdr3_nt cdr3_aa
TRBJ2-3 - TRBV25-1 - TGTGCCAGCAGTGGATCTACTTATACGCAGTATTTT CASSGSTYTQYF
TRBJ2-1 - TRBV4-1 - TGCGCCAGCAGCCAAACGACAGGTAGCTCCTACAATGAGCAGTTCTTC CASSQTTGSSYNEQFF
TRBJ2-1 TRBD2 TRBV4-1 - TGCGCCAGCAGCCAACTTTCTAGCGGGAGAACCAATGAGCAGTTCTTC CASSQLSSGRTNEQFF
TRBJ1-4 TRBD1 TRBV5-5 once TGTGCCAGCAGCTTGGCTCCGACCTCGGGGACAGGGGGAAAACTGTTTTTT CASSLAPTSGTGGKLFF
TRBJ1-2 - TRBV19 - TGTGCCAGTAGTATCGACATTTATGGCTACACCTTC CASSIDIYGYTF
TRBJ1-2 - TRBV27 - TGTGCCACCCGGGAGGGCCCGAGCTTCTTGTATGGCTACACCTTC CATREGPSFLYGYTF
TRBJ2-2 - TRBV5-1 - TGCGCCAGCAGCTCCCTCCGCGGGACCGCCTTAGGCGGGGAGCTGTTTTTT CASSSLRGTALGGELFF
TRBJ2-3 - TRBV29-1 - TGCAGCGTTCTCTCTTACACAGATACGCAGTATTTT CSVLSYTDTQYF
TRBJ2-5 - TRBV4-1 - TGCGCCAGCAGCCAAGGAGGGCGGTACCAAGAGACCCAGTACTTC CASSQGGRYQETQYF
TRBJ1-5 - TRBV28 - TGTGCCAGCAGTTTACAGGGATGGGATCAGCCCCAGCATTTT CASSLQGWDQPQHF
TRBJ2-1 TRBD2 TRBV2 - TGTGCCAGCAGTCCTTCGGGGACTAGCGGTAACAATGAGCAGTTCTTC CASSPSGTSGNNEQFF
TRBJ2-7 TRBD2 TRBV29-1 - TGCAGCGTTGAAGATCGCGGGGGGGGTTTCTACGAGCAGTACTTC CSVEDRGGGFYEQYF
TRBJ2-1 TRBD2 TRBV5-4 - TGTGCCAGCGTATCCTCGGCGGGAGGGCCGGACGGTGAGCAGTTCTTC CASVSSAGGPDGEQFF
TRBJ2-2 TRBD2 TRBV28 - TGTGCCAGCAGCTCCGGGACTAGCGGGAGAAGGGAGCTGTTTTTT CASSSGTSGRRELFF
TRBJ2-7 - TRBV5-4 - TGTGCCAGCAGACAACTAGACGAGCAGTACTTC CASRQLDEQYF
TRBJ1-4 - TRBV6-6 - TGTGCCAGCACCCGGAGAGAGGATGAAAAACTGTTTTTT CASTRREDEKLFF
TRBJ2-3 TRBD2 TRBV7-9 - TGTGCCAGCACTAGCGGGAGGGCCGGGAGCACAGATACGCAGTATTTT CASTSGRAGSTDTQYF
TRBJ2-2 - TRBV7-2 - TGTGCCAGCAGTCGTGGCGGGTTCCCGAACACCGGGGAGCTGTTTTTT CASSRGGFPNTGELFF
TRBJ1-2 TRBD1 TRBV28 - TGTGCCGGCACCTTAGGCGGGACAGGCAACTATGGCTACACCTTC CAGTLGGTGNYGYTF
TRBJ2-7 - TRBV4-2 - TGTGCCAGCAGCCAAGCCTTATCAGGCAGCGAGCAGTACTTC CASSQALSGSEQYF
TRBJ2-7 TRBD2 TRBV18 once TGTGCCAGCTCACCAGGGGAGGGTCGGGAGCAGTACTTC CASSPGEGREQYF
TRBJ1-2 - TRBV6-6 - TGTGCCAGCAGTTCCGAGACAAGCATCTATGGCTACACCTTC CASSSETSIYGYTF
TRBJ1-2 - TRBV15 - TGTGCCACCAGCGTAGGGGAATCCTATGGCTACACCTTC CATSVGESYGYTF
TRBJ2-1 TRBD2 TRBV5-1 - TGCGCCAGCAGCGTAGAAAGCGGGAGGGGCTACAATGAGCAGTTCTTC CASSVESGRGYNEQFF
TRBJ1-1 - TRBV11-2 - TGTGCCAGCAGCCCACCGATTGGCCCTGAAGCTTTCTTT CASSPPIGPEAFF